This entry is about one T cell receptor (beta chain). Germline CDR1 and CDR2: LNHDA and SQIVND (reference sequence). The CDR3 contains 13 residues. Trimming took 9 bases from V and 4 from J, leaving 15 bases between them. This entry is derived from a study of beta chain features in type 1 diabetes. Reverse transcribing all isolated RNA meant expressed TCRB transcripts were sequenced. Some clones are missing from TCRdb's copy, which holds only in-frame ones; the method was immunoSEQ multiplex PCR. The repertoire holds some 160,000 clones, with just over 9% as singletons. The chain joins TRBV19 to TRBJ1-1; D uncertain. The specimen sequenced was central memory CD4+ T cells from blood. The TCR comes from a young woman in good health. CDR3 sequence reads: CASEDGMGTEAFF. Written as DNA, the CDR3 is TGTGCCAGCGAGGACGGGATGGGCACTGAAGCTTTCTTT.